A selection of T cell receptor beta chains follows, all from one sample in a study of cytomegalovirus exposure and HLA in healthy donors. Profiled with immunoSEQ multiplex PCR; TCRdb holds only in-frame clones, not every one. Altogether approximately 150,000 clones are present, about 80% being singletons, with the ten largest covering around a tenth. The sequenced sample was PBMCs. These receptors came from a man aged 18 to 30 in good health and CMV-seropositive. Both conserved end residues are part of each CDR3. The order of the fields is J gene, clone size, V gene, CDR3 protein. Clone sizes are given selectively: once, few, many, or a class where the clone is expanded.

>TRBJ2-1|few|TRBV10-3
CAIGGSTGLDEQFF
>TRBJ1-5|-|TRBV19
CASSNQGMSNQPQHF
>TRBJ1-2|-|TRBV13
CASSLGRGNYGYTF
>TRBJ1-5|-|TRBV19
CASNDRRGDYQPQHF
>TRBJ2-3|-|TRBV9
CASSVVGSSTDTQYF
>TRBJ1-1|-|TRBV6-5
CASSRQGKTEAFF
>TRBJ2-1|-|TRBV30
CAWSAGTRGWNEQFF
>TRBJ2-1|once|TRBV11-2
CASSLDRGPGGNEQFF
>TRBJ2-1|-|TRBV28
CASGTRYEQFF
>TRBJ2-1|-|TRBV19
CASSWGTGDNEQFF
>TRBJ2-5|-|TRBV5-4
CASSADWGVGETQYF
>TRBJ2-7|-|TRBV11-2
CASSLGTTSYEQYF
>TRBJ1-1|-|TRBV7-9
CAGTGGGNTEAFF
>TRBJ2-2|-|TRBV2
CASSEGSGELFF
>TRBJ2-2|once|TRBV11-2
CASSLPTGATGELFF
>TRBJ2-5|once|TRBV5-5
CASGRLAGGLKTETQYF
>TRBJ2-5|-|TRBV5-1
CASAAAVSVGRETQYF
>TRBJ2-7|-|TRBV9
CASSPFVAGGSYEQYF
>TRBJ2-7|-|TRBV7-2
CASSRSGTYEQYF
>TRBJ2-7|-|TRBV27
CASTRTTGTGATYEQYF
>TRBJ2-7|once|TRBV6-5
CASSYNTGLYEQYF
>TRBJ2-1|-|TRBV5-1
CASSLPSDREQFF
>TRBJ1-4|-|TRBV9
CASSNSRDRANEKLFF
>TRBJ2-1|-|TRBV11-2
CASSLVGGDPGNEQFF
>TRBJ1-1|-|TRBV18
CASSQIRGANTEAFF
>TRBJ1-4|-|TRBV5-5
CASSRRGINEKLFF
>TRBJ1-4|-|TRBV30
CAWRGHGNEKLFF
>TRBJ1-4|once|TRBV9
CAGLRGLNEKLFF
>TRBJ2-1|-|TRBV4-1
CASSQDQYNEQFF
>TRBJ2-7|-|TRBV4-1
CASSLAGAASSYEQYF
>TRBJ1-2|few|TRBV6-5
CASRPITGAYYGYTF
>TRBJ2-7|-|TRBV18
CASSLNREQYF